The subject of this entry is one T cell receptor (beta chain). CDR1 and CDR2 (germline): MDHEN, SYDVKM. Trimming stripped 5 bases from V and 5 bases from J, with 12 bases between. There are 13 residues in the CDR3. The record originates from a study of T cells in Graves' hyperthyroidism and ophthalmopathy. Looking at the study overall: Blood from the periphery was taken at initial diagnosis, before any treatment.

RNA transcripts gave rise to amplified TCR beta CDR3 regions. HTBI primers drove first-round RT-PCR of the TCR CDR3. TCRdb called the multiplex PCR reads again in MiXCR, with one record for every CDR3 protein. The sample consists of 250,000 to 350,000 distinct CDR3 sequences, over 15% of them appearing once. It was considered stable Graves' hyperthyroidism when ophthalmopathy did not progress within 18 months. Aged 18 to 65, the patients had hyperthyroidism that was newly diagnosed and had lasted under 2 months. The sequenced sample consisted of blood. The receptor comes from a man aged 25 to 45 with Graves' hyperthyroidism. This chain connects TRBV28 to TRBJ1-1; D call uncertain. This chain's CDR3 is CASSDGAGTEAFF. CDR3 nucleotide sequence: TGTGCCAGCAGTGATGGCGCGGGTACTGAAGCTTTCTTT.